Included here is one T cell receptor (beta chain) sequence, with context. The antigen remains unidentified. V dropped 4 bases and J dropped 0 bases, with 10 bases sitting between them. This CDR3 comprises 14 residues. Germline assignment: CDR1 SGHRS and CDR2 YFSETQ. A multiplex PCR was run with 60 Vbeta primers and 13 Jbeta primers. Measured with immunoSEQ multiplex PCR; TCRdb has only the in-frame clones, and not every one. This sample has some 180,000 clones; about 83% occur once, and the top ten carry approximately 2.6%. The data originate from a study of cytomegalovirus exposure and HLA in healthy donors. The study, taken as a whole, reports: The study labeled approximately 150 TCR beta chains cytomegalovirus-associated. A later analysis found that most CMV-associated TCR beta chains appeared HLA-restricted. Exclusion as indistinguishable affected some V segments, including TRBV6-2 and TRBV6-3.

The receptor comes from a female donor in good health and CMV-seronegative. The chain employs TRBV5-1 and TRBJ1-1, with D unresolved. The sample consisted of PBMCs. As DNA, the CDR3 is TGCGCCAGCAGCGTACAACAGATGAACACTGAAGCTTTCTTT. Protein sequence: CASSVQQMNTEAFF.